This TCR beta chain came from a study of blood T cell repertoires in COVID-19. The V end lost 6 bases, the J end lost 0 bases, and 8 bases lay between the germline ends. Germline CDR1 is MNHEY and CDR2 is SVGAGI. This CDR3 spans 13 amino acids. TCRdb's table, derived via immunoSEQ multiplex PCR, lists solely in-frame clones and lacks some. The table records 35,000 to 45,000 clones, 65% to 90% of them present only once. This clone appeared a single time. This rearrangement joins TRBV6-5 to TRBJ1-1; possible D gene TRBD1, 6 bases. The specimen sequenced was peripheral blood. This receptor was identified in a man aged 35 to 55 with active COVID-19. CDR3: CASRRTVNTEAFF. The CDR3 DNA sequence: TGTGCCAGCAGGAGGACAGTGAACACTGAAGCTTTCTTT.